This record covers a single T cell receptor beta chain. The sample is drawn from a study of beta chain features in type 1 diabetes. The germline CDR1 and CDR2 sequences are MNHEY and SMNVEV (reference sequence). Trimming cost V 0 bases and J 6 bases, with 12 bases left between them. The CDR3 sequence is 15 residues long. Sequencing targeted expressed TCRB transcripts, as all isolated RNA had been reverse transcribed. Naive, central memory and regulatory T cell samples averaged around 3.8 million reads. The table came from immunoSEQ multiplex PCR; TCRdb's copy has only in-frame clones and leaves some out. The table includes around 500,000 clones, over 25% detected once.

The chain has TRBV27 and TRBJ1-5; TRBD1 might be the D (5 bases). The sequenced sample was naive CD4+ T cells from blood. This TCR came from a man aged 18 to 29 in good health. This CDR3 reads CASSLSGAPRQPQHF. CDR3 nucleotide sequence: TGTGCCAGCAGTTTATCAGGGGCGCCCCGTCAGCCCCAGCATTTT.